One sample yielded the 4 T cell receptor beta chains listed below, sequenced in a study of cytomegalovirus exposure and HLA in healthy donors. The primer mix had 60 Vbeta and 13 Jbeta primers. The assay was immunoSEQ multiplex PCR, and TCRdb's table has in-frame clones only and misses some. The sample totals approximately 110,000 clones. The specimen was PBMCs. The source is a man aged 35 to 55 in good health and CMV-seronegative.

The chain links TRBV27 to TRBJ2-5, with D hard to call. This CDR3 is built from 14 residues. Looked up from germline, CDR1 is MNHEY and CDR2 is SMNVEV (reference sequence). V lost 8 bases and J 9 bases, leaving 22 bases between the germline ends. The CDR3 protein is CASRPYQPPAAQYF. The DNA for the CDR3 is TGTGCCAGCCGACCCTATCAACCCCCGGCGGCCCAGTACTTC.

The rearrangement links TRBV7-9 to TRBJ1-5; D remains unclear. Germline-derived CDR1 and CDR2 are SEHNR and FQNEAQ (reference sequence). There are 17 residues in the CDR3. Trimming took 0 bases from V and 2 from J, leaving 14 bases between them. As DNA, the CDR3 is TGTGCCAGCAGCTTAGCGAGCAACACCGGGGGCAATCAGCCCCAGCATTTT. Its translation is CASSLASNTGGNQPQHF.

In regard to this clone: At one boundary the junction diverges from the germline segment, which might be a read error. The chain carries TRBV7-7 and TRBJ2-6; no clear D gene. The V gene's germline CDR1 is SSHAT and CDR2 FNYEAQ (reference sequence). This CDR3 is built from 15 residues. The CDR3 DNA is TGTGCTAGCAGCTTAGCTTTGAGTGGGGCCAACGTCCTGACTTTC. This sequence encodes CASSLALSGANVLTF.

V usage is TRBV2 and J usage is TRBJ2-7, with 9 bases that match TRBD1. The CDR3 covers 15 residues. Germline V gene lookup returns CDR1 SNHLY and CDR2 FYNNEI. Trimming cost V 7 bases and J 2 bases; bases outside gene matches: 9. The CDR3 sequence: CASKMNRQGAYEQYF. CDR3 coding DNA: TGTGCCAGCAAGATGAATAGACAGGGGGCCTACGAGCAGTACTTC.